One and the same sample provided the 5 T cell receptor beta chains below, sequenced in a study of PD-L1 blockade in urothelial cancer. The data were produced by immunoSEQ multiplex PCR, yet TCRdb's version contains in-frame clones alone and is incomplete. The data show 60,000 to 85,000 clones, roughly 90% seen once. The starting material was PBMCs, obtained around atezolizumab (anti-PD-L1) treatment. The receptors were gathered from a woman aged 70-85 years with urothelial cancer.

The chain uses TRBV9 and TRBJ2-3; the D is unclear. Germline lookup yields CDR1 SGDLS and CDR2 YYNGEE. This CDR3 comprises 13 residues. Trimming stripped 3 bases from V and 6 bases from J, with 11 bases between. As DNA, the CDR3 is TGTGCCAGCAGCGCAGACTCCGGGGATACGCAGTATTTT. Its protein is CASSADSGDTQYF. Combining the CDR3 with reference TRBV9 and TRBJ2-3 gives the whole variable domain DSGVTQTPKHLITATGQRVTLRCSPRSGDLSVYWYQQSLDQGLQFLIQYYNGEERAKGNILERFSAQQFPDLHSELNLSSLELGDSALYFCASSADSGDTQYFGPGTRLTVL.

The chain recombines TRBV7-6 with TRBJ2-3, with unresolved D. Germline CDR1 SGHVS, CDR2 FNYEAQ. This CDR3 has 14 amino acids. The V and J ends lost 1 base and 6 bases respectively, with 11 bases between them. The DNA for the CDR3 is TGTGCCAGCAGCTTAGTGGCTAGTTCTGATACGCAGTATTTT. It yields the protein CASSLVASSDTQYF.

The CDR3 spells CATSSSGQGAWQPQHF. The CDR3 DNA sequence: TGTGCCACCAGCAGTTCAGGACAGGGGGCATGGCAGCCCCAGCATTTT. The chain is built from TRBV15 and TRBJ1-5; 11 bases map to TRBD1. Trimming cost V 3 bases and J 7 bases; bases outside gene matches: 8. The germline CDR1 and CDR2 sequences are LNHNV and YYDKDF (reference sequence). The CDR3 is made up of 16 amino acids.

V usage is TRBV9 and J usage is TRBJ2-1; 9 bases agree with TRBD1. Germline trimming cut 2 bases from V and 7 bases from J; bases unmatched to any gene: 7. The CDR3 totals 15 residues. Germline V gives CDR1 SGDLS, CDR2 YYNGEE. The CDR3 DNA reads as TGTGCCAGCAGCGTCAAGGGACAGGGTTGGAATGAGCAGTTCTTC. Translation: CASSVKGQGWNEQFF.

The J gene is TRBJ1-3, the V gene TRBV7-9; D is unresolved. This CDR3 has 15 residues. The germline V gene encodes CDR1 SEHNR and CDR2 FQNEAQ (reference sequence). Trimming removed 1 base at V and 3 bases at J, with 10 bases between. CDR3 DNA: TGTGCCAGCAGCTTAGATGCGGTGCGTGGAAACACCATATATTTT. It is translated as CASSLDAVRGNTIYF.